This entry features one TCR beta chain sequence. Its antigen remains unknown. Germline V gene lookup returns CDR1 SEHNR and CDR2 FQNEAQ (reference sequence). Trimming shortened V by 5 bases and J by 5 bases, and 16 bases separated the two germline ends. This CDR3 is built from 14 residues. This sample stems from a study of beta chain features in type 1 diabetes. The wider study: Examination of sorted cells across all samples involved 98,000,000 or so cells. Regarding the study as a whole: Shorter templates may be favored by PCR, equally so in patients and controls. Researchers report that Type 1 diabetes patients had moderately but significantly shorter TCRB CDR3s across all four CD4+ subsets. cDNA-based reads could over-represent cells with high TCR expression.

Sorted CD4+ subsets: naive, central memory, regulatory, stem cell-like memory (CD45RO/CCR7/CD25/CD127/CD95/CD27 panel). As every portion of the isolated RNA was reverse transcribed, the sequencing read expressed TCRB transcripts. Assay: immunoSEQ multiplex PCR; the TCRdb copy retains only in-frame clones and omits some. The table lists around 140,000 clones, around an eighth of them singletons, with under 1.5% in the top ten. The source of this sequence is a man younger than 30 with type 1 diabetes. The sequencing input was central memory CD4+ T cells from blood. This chain joins TRBV7-9 and TRBJ2-7; the D gene is possibly TRBD2 (5 bases). The CDR3 loop reads CASSPGLLHDEQYF. For the CDR3, the DNA is TGTGCCAGCAGCCCCGGACTCTTGCACGACGAGCAGTACTTC.